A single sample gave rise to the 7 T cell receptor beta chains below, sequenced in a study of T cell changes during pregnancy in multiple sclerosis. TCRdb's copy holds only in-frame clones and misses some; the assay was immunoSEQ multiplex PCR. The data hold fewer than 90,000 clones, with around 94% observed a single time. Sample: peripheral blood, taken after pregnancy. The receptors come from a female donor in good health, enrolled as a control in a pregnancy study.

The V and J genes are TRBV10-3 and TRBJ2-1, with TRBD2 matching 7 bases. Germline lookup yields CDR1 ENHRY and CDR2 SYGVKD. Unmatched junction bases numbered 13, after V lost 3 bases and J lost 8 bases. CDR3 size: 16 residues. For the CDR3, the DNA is TGTGCCATCAGTGATTTGGGAGGGGTCGGAGGCGATGAGCAGTTCTTC. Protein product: CAISDLGGVGGDEQFF.

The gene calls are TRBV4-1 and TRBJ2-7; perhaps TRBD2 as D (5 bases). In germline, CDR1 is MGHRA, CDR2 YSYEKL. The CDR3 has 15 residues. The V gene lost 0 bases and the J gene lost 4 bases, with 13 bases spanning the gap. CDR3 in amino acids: CASSQDFGTGYEQYF. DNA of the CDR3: TGCGCCAGCAGCCAAGATTTCGGCACGGGGTACGAGCAGTACTTC.

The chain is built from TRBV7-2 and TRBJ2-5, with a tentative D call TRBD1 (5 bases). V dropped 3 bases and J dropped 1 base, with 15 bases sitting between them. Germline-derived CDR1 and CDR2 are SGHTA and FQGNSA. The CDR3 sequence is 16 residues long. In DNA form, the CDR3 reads TGTGCCAGCAGCTTTGACCGCGTCAGGGTCCAAGAGACCCAGTACTTC. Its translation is CASSFDRVRVQETQYF.

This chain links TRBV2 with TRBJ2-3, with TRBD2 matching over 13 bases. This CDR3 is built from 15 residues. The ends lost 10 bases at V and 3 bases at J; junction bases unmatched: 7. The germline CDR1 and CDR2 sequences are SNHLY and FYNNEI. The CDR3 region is CANDGLAGVTDTQYF. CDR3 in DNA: TGTGCCAACGACGGACTAGCGGGAGTTACAGATACGCAGTATTTT.

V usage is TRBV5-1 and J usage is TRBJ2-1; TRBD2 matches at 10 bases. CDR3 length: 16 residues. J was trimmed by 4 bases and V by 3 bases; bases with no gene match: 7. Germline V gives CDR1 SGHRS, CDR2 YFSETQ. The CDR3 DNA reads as TGCGCCAGCAGCTGGACTAGCGGCAGCATTTACAATGAGCAGTTCTTC. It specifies CASSWTSGSIYNEQFF.

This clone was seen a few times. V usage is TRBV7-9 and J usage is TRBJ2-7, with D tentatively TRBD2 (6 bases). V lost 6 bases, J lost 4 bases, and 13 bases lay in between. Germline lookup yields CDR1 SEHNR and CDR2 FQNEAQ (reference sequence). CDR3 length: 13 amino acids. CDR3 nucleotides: TGTGCCAGCAGACCCACTGGGGGGTACGAGCAGTACTTC. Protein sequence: CASRPTGGYEQYF.

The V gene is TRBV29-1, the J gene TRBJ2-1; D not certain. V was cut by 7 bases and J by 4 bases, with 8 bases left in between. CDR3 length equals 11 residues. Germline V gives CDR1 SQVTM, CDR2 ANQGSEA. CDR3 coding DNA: TGCAGCGCCCTACAGTACAATGAGCAGTTCTTC. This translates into CSALQYNEQFF.